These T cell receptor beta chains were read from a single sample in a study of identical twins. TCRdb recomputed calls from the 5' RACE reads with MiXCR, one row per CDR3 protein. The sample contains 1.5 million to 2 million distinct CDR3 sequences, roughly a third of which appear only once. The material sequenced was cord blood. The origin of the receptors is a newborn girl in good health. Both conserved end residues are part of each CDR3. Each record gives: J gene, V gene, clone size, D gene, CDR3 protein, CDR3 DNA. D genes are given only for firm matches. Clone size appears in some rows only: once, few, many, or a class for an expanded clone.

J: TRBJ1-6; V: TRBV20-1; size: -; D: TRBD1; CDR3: CSARRQGGDNSPLHF; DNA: TGCAGTGCTAGGAGACAGGGGGGCGATAATTCACCCCTCCACTTT
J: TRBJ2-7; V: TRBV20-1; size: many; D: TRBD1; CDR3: CSAPDREVYEQYF; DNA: TGCAGTGCTCCGGACAGGGAGGTCTACGAGCAGTACTTC
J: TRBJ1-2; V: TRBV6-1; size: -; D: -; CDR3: CASIMTGGPIYGHTF; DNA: TGTGCCAGCATTATGACAGGAGGACCAATCTATGGCCACACCTTC
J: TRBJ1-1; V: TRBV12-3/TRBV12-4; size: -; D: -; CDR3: CASSLAGIGPNTEAFF; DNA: TGTGCCAGCAGTTTAGCGGGAATAGGGCCGAACACTGAAGCTTTCTTT
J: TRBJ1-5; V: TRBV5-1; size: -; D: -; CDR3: CASSLRPTPNQPQHF; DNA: TGCGCCAGCAGCTTGAGACCCACGCCGAATCAGCCCCAGCATTTT
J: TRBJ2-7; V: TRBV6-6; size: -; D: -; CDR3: CASSYGQGSYNEQYF; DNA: TGTGCCAGCAGTTACGGGCAGGGCTCCTACAATGAGCAGTACTTC
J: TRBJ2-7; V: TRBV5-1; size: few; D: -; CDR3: CASKDYRSSYEQYF; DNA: TGCGCCAGCAAGGACTACCGGAGCTCCTACGAGCAGTACTTC
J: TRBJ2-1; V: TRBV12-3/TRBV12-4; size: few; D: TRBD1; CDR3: CASSTGQGVYNEQFF; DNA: TGTGCCAGCAGTACTGGGCAGGGGGTATACAATGAGCAGTTCTTC
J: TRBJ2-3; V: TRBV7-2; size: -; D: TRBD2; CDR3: CASSLRGTSSTDTQYF; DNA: TGTGCCAGCAGCTTAAGGGGGACTAGCAGCACAGATACGCAGTATTTT
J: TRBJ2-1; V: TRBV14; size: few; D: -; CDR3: CASSLAQHNEQFF; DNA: TGTGCCAGCAGCCTAGCGCAACACAATGAGCAGTTCTTC
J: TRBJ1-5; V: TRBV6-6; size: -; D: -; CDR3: CASSYGETGWDQPQHF; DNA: TGTGCCAGCAGTTACGGGGAGACAGGCTGGGATCAGCCCCAGCATTTT
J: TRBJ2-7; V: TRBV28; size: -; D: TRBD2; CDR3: CASSSLATARYEQYF; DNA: TGTGCCAGCAGTTCACTAGCGACAGCGCGCTACGAGCAGTACTTC
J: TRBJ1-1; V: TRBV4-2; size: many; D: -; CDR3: CASSQGENTEAFF; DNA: TGTGCCAGCAGCCAGGGAGAGAACACTGAAGCTTTCTTT
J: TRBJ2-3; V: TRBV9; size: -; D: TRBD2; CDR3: CASSINPGLPSTDTQYF; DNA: TGTGCCAGCAGCATCAACCCGGGACTACCTAGCACAGATACGCAGTATTTT
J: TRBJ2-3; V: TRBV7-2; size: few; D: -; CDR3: CATYSRGMGTDTQYF; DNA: TGTGCCACCTACTCGCGCGGGATGGGCACAGATACGCAGTATTTT
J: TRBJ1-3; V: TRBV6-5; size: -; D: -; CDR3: CASSSSLGLDTIYF; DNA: TGTGCCAGCAGTTCCTCTCTCGGGCTTGACACCATATATTTT
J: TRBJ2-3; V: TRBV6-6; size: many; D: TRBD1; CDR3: CASSLIQGDTQYF; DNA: TGTGCCAGCAGTTTAATACAGGGGGATACGCAGTATTTT
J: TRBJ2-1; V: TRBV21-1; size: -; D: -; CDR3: CASSKRGIAPGSYNEQFF; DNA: TGTGCCAGCAGCAAAAGAGGGATAGCACCCGGCTCCTACAATGAGCAGTTCTTC
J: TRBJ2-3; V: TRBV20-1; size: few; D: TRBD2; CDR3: CSAPSSGRTDTQYF; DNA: TGCAGTGCTCCCTCTAGCGGGCGCACAGATACGCAGTATTTT
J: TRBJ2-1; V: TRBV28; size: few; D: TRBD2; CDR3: CASTLGASGRADNEQFF; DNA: TGTGCCAGCACCCTAGGGGCTAGCGGGAGGGCAGACAATGAGCAGTTCTTC
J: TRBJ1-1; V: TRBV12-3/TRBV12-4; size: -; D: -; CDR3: CASSFVLDTEAFF; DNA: TGTGCCAGCAGTTTTGTCCTGGACACTGAAGCTTTCTTT
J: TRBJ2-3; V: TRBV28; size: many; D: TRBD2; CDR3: CASSSPIAGGSSTDTQYF; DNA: TGTGCCAGCAGTTCCCCTATAGCGGGAGGCTCTAGCACAGATACGCAGTATTTT
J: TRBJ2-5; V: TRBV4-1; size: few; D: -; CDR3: CASSRGEKGRPEQYF; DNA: TGCGCCAGCAGCCGAGGGGAGAAAGGACGTCCAGAGCAGTACTTC
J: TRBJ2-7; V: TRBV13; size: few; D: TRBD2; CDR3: CASSWKGLASYEQYF; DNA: TGTGCCAGCAGCTGGAAGGGACTAGCCTCCTACGAGCAGTACTTC
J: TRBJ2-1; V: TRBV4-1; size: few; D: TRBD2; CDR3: CASSLGNIQRGGLRNEQFF; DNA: TGCGCCAGCAGCCTCGGAAATATACAGCGGGGGGGCCTTAGAAATGAGCAGTTCTTC
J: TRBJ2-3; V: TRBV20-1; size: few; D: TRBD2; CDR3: CSASPLAGGSDTQYF; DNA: TGCAGTGCTAGCCCACTAGCGGGAGGATCAGATACGCAGTATTTT
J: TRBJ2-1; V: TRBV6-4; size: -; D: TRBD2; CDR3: CASSPRSGGANEQFF; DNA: TGTGCCAGCAGTCCGCGTAGCGGGGGGGCAAATGAGCAGTTCTTC
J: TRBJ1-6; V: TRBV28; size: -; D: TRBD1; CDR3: CASSFGDRENSPPHF; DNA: TGTGCCAGCAGTTTTGGGGACAGGGAAAATTCACCCCCCCACTTT
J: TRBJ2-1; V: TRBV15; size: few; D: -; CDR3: CATSRDPSPKQFF; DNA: TGTGCCACCAGCAGAGATCCCAGCCCGAAGCAGTTCTTC
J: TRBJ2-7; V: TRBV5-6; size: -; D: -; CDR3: CASSPGWGLFEQYF; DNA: TGTGCCAGCAGCCCAGGGTGGGGGCTGTTCGAGCAGTACTTC
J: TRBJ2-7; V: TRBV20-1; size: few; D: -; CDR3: CSARRPATSYNEQYF; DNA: TGCAGTGCCCGCCGGCCAGCGACATCCTACAATGAGCAGTACTTC
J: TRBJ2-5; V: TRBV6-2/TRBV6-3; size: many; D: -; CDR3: CASRSGQTQYF; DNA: TGTGCCAGCAGAAGCGGACAGACCCAGTACTTC
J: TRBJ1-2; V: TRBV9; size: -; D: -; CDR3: CASSVEGMDSYGYTF; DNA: TGTGCCAGCAGCGTAGAGGGGATGGACAGCTATGGCTACACCTTC
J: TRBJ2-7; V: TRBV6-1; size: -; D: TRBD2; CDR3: CASSEGAAGVYFYEQYF; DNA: TGTGCCAGCAGTGAAGGGGCAGCGGGGGTGTACTTCTACGAGCAGTACTTC
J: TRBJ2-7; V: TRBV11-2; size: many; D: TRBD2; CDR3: CASSLIAGGSSSYEQYF; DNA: TGTGCCAGCAGCCTGATAGCGGGGGGGTCTTCTTCCTACGAGCAGTACTTC
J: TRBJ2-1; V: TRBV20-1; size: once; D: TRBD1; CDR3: CSASTGTGRNEQFF; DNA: TGCAGTGCTAGCACCGGGACAGGGCGCAATGAGCAGTTCTTC
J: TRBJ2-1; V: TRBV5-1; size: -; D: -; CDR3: CASSHPRLGPYNEQFF; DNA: TGCGCCAGCAGCCACCCGCGGCTGGGACCCTACAATGAGCAGTTCTTC
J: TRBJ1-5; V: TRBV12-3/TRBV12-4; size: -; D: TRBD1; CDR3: CASREGTVNQPQHF; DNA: TGTGCCAGCAGGGAAGGGACAGTAAATCAGCCCCAGCATTTT
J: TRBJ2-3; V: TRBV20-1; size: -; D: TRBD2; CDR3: CSARDTGGQDTQYF; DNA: TGCAGTGCTAGAGATACGGGGGGGCAAGATACGCAGTATTTT
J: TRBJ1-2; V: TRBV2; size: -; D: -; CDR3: CASRSLGRSYGYTF; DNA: TGTGCCAGCCGTAGCTTGGGCCGGAGCTATGGCTACACCTTC
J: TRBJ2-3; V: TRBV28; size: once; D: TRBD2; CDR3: CASTTQLAGGTDAQYF; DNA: TGTGCCAGCACAACCCAACTAGCGGGAGGAACAGATGCGCAGTATTTT
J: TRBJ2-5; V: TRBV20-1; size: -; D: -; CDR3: CSAGKLSGSGETQYF; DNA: TGCAGTGCTGGAAAACTTAGCGGTTCGGGGGAGACCCAGTACTTC
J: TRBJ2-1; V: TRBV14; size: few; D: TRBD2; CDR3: CASSPTSGGGHEQFF; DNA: TGTGCCAGCAGCCCCACTAGCGGGGGGGGCCATGAGCAGTTCTTC
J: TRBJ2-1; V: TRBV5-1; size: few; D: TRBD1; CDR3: CASRTGGEEQFF; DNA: TGCGCCAGCCGGACAGGGGGCGAAGAGCAGTTCTTC
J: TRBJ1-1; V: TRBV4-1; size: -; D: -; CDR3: CASSQVDSVNTEAFF; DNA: TGCGCCAGCAGCCAAGTTGACAGTGTTAACACTGAAGCTTTCTTT
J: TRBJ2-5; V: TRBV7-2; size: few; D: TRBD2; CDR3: CASSLGKAGSETQYF; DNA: TGTGCCAGCAGCTTAGGGAAAGCGGGATCTGAGACCCAGTACTTC
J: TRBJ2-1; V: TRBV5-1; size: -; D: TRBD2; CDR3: CASTWTSGREQFF; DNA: TGCGCCAGCACCTGGACTAGCGGGAGGGAGCAGTTCTTC
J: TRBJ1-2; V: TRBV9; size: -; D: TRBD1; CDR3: CASSVSPGQFGYTF; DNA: TGTGCCAGCAGCGTCTCTCCGGGACAGTTTGGCTACACCTTC
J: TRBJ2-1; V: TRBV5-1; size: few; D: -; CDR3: CASSLRSAYNEQFF; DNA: TGCGCCAGCAGCTTGAGGTCCGCCTACAATGAGCAGTTCTTC
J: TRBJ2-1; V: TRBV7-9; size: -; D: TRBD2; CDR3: CASSSRGSRSGSVYNEQFF; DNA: TGTGCCAGCAGCTCCCGAGGTTCCCGTAGCGGGAGCGTGTACAATGAGCAGTTCTTC
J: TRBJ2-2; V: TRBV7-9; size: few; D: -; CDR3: CASSSTLNTGELFF; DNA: TGTGCCAGCAGCTCAACACTGAACACCGGGGAGCTGTTTTTT
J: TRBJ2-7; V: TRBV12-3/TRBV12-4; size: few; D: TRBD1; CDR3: CASSRDRGLGEQYF; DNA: TGTGCCAGCAGTCGGGACAGGGGGCTTGGGGAGCAGTACTTC
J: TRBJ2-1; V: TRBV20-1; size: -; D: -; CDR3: CSARDWRGSYEQFF; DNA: TGCAGTGCTAGAGATTGGCGCGGCTCCTACGAGCAGTTCTTC
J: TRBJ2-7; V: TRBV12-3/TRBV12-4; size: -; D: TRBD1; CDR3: CASSDRDRTYEQYF; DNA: TGTGCCAGCAGTGATAGGGACAGGACCTACGAGCAGTACTTC
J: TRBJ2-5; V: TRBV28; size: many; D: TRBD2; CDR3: CASSLAGENAETQYF; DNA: TGTGCCAGCAGTTTGGCGGGAGAGAATGCAGAGACCCAGTACTTC